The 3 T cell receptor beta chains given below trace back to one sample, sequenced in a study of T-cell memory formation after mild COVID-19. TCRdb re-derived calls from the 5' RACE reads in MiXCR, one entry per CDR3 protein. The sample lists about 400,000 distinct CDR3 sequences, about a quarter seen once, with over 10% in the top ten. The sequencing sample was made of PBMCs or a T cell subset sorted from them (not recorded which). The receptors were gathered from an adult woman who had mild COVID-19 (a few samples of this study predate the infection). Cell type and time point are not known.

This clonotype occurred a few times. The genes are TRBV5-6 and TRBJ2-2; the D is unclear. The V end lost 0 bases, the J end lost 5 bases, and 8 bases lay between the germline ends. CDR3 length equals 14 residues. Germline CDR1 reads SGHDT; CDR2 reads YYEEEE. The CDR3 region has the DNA TGTGCCAGCAGCTTGGTAGCCGGGACCGGGGAGCTGTTTTTT. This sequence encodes CASSLVAGTGELFF.

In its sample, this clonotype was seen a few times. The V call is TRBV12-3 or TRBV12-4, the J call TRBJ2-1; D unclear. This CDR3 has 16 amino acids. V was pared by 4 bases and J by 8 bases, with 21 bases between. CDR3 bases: TGTGCCAGCAGTTCCGGCTTAGGGCCCAGTGATGATGAGCAGTTCTTC. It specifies CASSSGLGPSDDEQFF.

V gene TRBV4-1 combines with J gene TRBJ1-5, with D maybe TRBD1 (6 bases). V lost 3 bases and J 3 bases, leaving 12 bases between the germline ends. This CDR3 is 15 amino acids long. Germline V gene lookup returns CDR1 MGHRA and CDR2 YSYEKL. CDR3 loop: CASSHIDRTNQPQHF. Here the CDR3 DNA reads TGCGCCAGCAGCCATATCGACAGGACCAATCAGCCCCAGCATTTT.